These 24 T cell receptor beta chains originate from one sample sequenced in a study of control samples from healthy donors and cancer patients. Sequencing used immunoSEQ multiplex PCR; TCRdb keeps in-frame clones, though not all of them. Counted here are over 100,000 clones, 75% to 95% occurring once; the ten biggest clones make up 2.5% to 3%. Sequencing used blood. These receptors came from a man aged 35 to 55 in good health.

The DNA for the CDR3 is TGTGCCAGTAGTCTTCGAGGGCGGGACAGGGGAGATGACAATGAGCAGTTCTTC. Translated, it gives CASSLRGRDRGDDNEQFF. The rearrangement joins TRBV19 to TRBJ2-1, with 10 bases aligning to TRBD1. The ends lost 5 bases at V and 5 bases at J; junction bases unmatched: 15. From germline, CDR1 is LNHDA and CDR2 SQIVND (reference sequence). The CDR3 has 18 residues.

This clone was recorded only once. CDR3: CASRFGPGPYSGANVLTF. The CDR3, as DNA: TGTGCCAGCAGGTTTGGCCCAGGACCGTACTCTGGGGCCAACGTCCTGACTTTC. The chain uses TRBV5-8 and TRBJ2-6; D unresolved. This CDR3 spans 18 amino acids. Trimming shortened V by 5 bases and J by 0 bases, and 18 bases separated the two germline ends. Germline CDR1 and CDR2: SGHTS and YDEGEE.

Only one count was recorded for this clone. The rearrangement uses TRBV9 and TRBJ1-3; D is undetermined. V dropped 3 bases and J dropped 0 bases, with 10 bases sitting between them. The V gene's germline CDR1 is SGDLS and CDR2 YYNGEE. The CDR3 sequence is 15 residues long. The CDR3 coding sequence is TGTGCCAGCAGCGCAGAGGCGTTCTCTGGAAACACCATATATTTT. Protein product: CASSAEAFSGNTIYF.

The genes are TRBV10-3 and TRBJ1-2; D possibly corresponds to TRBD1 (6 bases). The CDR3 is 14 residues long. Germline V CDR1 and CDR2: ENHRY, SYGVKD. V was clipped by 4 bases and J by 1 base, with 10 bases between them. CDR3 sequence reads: CAISGTVLNYGYTF. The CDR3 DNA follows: TGTGCCATCAGTGGGACAGTCCTTAACTATGGCTACACCTTC.

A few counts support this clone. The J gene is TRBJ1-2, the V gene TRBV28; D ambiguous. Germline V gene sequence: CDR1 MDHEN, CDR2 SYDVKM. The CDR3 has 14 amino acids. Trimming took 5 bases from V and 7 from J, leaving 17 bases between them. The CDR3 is CASSPLGTASGYTF. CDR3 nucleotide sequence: TGTGCCAGCAGTCCGCTGGGCACCGCTAGTGGCTACACCTTC.

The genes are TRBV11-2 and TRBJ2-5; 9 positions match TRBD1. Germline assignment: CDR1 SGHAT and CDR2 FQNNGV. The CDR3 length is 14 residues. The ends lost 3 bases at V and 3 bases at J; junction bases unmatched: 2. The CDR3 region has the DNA TGTGCCAGCAGCTTGGGACAGGGCGAAGAGACCCAGTACTTC. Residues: CASSLGQGEETQYF.

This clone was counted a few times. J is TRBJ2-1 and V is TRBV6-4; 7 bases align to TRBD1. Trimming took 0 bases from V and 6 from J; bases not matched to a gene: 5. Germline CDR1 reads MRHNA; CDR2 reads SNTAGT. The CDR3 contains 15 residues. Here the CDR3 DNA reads TGTGCCAGCAGTGACTCGGGACAGCCGTCCAATGAGCAGTTCTTC. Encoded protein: CASSDSGQPSNEQFF.

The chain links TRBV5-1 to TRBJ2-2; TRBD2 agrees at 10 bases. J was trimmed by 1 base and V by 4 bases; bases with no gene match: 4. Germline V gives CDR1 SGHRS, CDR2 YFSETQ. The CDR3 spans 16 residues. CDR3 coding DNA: TGCGCCAGCAGCATCTCTAGCGGGGGGAACACCGGGGAGCTGTTTTTT. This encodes CASSISSGGNTGELFF.

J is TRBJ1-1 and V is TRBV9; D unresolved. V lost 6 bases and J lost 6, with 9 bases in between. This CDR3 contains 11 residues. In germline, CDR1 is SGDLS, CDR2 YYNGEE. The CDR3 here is CASTPLSEAFF. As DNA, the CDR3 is TGTGCCAGCACCCCATTGTCTGAAGCTTTCTTT.

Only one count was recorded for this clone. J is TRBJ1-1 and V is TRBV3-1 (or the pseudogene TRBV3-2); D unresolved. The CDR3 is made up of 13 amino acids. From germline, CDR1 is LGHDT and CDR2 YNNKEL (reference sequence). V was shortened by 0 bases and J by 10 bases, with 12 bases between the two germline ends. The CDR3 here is CASSQDDYLGAFF. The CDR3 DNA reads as TGTGCCAGCAGCCAAGATGATTACCTGGGAGCTTTCTTT.

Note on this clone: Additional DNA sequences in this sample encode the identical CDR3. The CDR3 spells CASRRGETATGELFF. CDR3 bases: TGTGCCAGTCGTAGGGGGGAAACCGCGACCGGGGAGCTGTTTTTT. V usage is TRBV19 and J usage is TRBJ2-2; D is tentatively TRBD1 or TRBD2 (6 bases each). Per germline, CDR1 LNHDA and CDR2 SQIVND (reference sequence). Trimming pared 8 bases from V and 5 bases from J, leaving 18 bases between. This CDR3 spans 15 amino acids.

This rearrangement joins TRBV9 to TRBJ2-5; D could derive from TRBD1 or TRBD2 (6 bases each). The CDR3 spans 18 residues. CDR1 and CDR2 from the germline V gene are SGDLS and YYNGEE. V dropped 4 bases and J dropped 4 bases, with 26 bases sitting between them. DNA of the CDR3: TGTGCCAGCAGCCCCCGGTCTTCTTTTGGGGGGCCGATAGAGACCCAGTACTTC. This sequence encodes CASSPRSSFGGPIETQYF.

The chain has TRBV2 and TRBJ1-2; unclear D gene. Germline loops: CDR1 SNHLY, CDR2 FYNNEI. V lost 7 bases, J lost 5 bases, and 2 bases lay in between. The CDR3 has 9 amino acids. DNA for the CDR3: TGTGCCAGCAAGTATGGCTACACCTTC. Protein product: CASKYGYTF.

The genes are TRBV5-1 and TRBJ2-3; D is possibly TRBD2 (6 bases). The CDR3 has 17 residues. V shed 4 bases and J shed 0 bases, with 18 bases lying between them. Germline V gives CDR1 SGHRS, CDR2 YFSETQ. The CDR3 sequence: CASSIRRETFSTDTQYF. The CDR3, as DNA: TGCGCCAGCAGCATACGGAGGGAAACCTTTAGCACAGATACGCAGTATTTT.

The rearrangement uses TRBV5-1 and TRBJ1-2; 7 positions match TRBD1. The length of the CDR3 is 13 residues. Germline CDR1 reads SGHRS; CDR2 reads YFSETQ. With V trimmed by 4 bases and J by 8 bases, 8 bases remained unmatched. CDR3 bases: TGCGCCAGCAGCCAAGACAGGGTGGGAGGCTACACCTTC. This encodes CASSQDRVGGYTF.

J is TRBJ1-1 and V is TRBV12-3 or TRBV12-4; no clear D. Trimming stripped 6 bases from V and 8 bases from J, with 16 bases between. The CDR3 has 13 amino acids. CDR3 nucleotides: TGTGCCAGCAGGCTAGGTCGGAAGCGGGAAGCTTTCTTT. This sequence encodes CASRLGRKREAFF.

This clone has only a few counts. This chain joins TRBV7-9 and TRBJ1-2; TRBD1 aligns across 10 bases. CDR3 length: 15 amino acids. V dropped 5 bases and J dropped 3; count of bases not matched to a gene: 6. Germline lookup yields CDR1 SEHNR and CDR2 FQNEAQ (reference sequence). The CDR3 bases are TGTGCCAGCAGCCTTGGGGGGACAGGGGACTATGGCTACACCTTC. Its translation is CASSLGGTGDYGYTF.

DNA of the CDR3: TGTGCCAGCAGCCGGGCTGCCGAAGGGGCAGCGGGCTACGAGCAGTACTTC. The encoded protein is CASSRAAEGAAGYEQYF. The rearrangement uses TRBV11-2 and TRBJ2-7, with D possibly being TRBD2 (6 bases). Germline loops: CDR1 SGHAT, CDR2 FQNNGV. The CDR3 extends over 17 amino acids. V dropped 5 bases and J dropped 3 bases, with 23 bases sitting between them.

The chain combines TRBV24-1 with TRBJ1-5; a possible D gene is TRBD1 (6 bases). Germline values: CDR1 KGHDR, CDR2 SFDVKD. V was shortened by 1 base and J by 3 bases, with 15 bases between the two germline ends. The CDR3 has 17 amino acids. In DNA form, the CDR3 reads TGTGCCACCAGTGATTTCTTTCAGGGGACGTTCAATCAGCCCCAGCATTTT. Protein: CATSDFFQGTFNQPQHF.

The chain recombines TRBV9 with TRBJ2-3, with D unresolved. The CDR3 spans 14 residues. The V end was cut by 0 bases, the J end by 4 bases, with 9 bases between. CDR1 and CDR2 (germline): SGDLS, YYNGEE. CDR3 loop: CASSVVGNADTQYF. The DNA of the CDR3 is TGTGCCAGCAGCGTAGTGGGGAACGCAGATACGCAGTATTTT. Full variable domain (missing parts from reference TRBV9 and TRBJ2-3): DSGVTQTPKHLITATGQRVTLRCSPRSGDLSVYWYQQSLDQGLQFLIQYYNGEERAKGNILERFSAQQFPDLHSELNLSSLELGDSALYFCASSVVGNADTQYFGPGTRLTVL.

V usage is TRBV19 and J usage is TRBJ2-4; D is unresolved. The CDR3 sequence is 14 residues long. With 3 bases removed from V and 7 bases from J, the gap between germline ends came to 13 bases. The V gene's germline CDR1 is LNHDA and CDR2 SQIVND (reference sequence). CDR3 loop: CASSMGGRRNIQYF. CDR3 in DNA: TGTGCCAGTAGTATGGGTGGAAGGCGGAACATTCAGTACTTC.

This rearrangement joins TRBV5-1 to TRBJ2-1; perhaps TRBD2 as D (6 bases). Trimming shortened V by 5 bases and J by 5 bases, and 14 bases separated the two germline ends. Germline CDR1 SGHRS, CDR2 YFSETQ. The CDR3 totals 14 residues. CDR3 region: CASRTGTGNNEQFF. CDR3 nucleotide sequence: TGCGCCAGCAGAACCGGGACTGGGAACAATGAGCAGTTCTTC.

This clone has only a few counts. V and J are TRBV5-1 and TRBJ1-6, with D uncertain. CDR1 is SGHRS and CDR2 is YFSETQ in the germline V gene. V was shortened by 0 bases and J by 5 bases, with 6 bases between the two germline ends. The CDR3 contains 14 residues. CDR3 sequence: CASSLGQNNSPLHF. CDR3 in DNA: TGCGCCAGCAGCTTGGGACAAAATAATTCACCCCTCCACTTT.

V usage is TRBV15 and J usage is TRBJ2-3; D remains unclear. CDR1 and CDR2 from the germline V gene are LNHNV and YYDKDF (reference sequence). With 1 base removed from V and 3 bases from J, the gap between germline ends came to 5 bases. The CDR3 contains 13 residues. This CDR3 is CATSRVVTDTQYF. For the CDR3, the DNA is TGTGCCACCAGCAGAGTCGTTACAGATACGCAGTATTTT.